This T cell receptor beta chain was found in a study of CD8+ T cells in alopecia areata. As to treatment: oral pan-JAK inhibitor, 5-10 mg twice daily. Obtained from alopecia areata patients were lesional scalp punch biopsies along with peripheral blood. Note on this clone: What it binds is not known.

RNA was extracted and reverse transcribed into cDNA as the sequencing template. The assay was immunoSEQ multiplex PCR, and TCRdb's table has in-frame clones only and misses some. The table includes 200,000 or so clones, 58% detected once. Study findings and constraints: Numerous expanded lesional clones remained in scalp and blood during tofacitinib.

V shed 3 bases and J 8 bases; nucleotides not matched to a gene: 12. Germline V gene sequence: CDR1 ENHRY, CDR2 SYGVKD. This CDR3 spans 16 amino acids. The source was CD4+ T cells sorted from blood, collected at week 24, from a patient treated with tofacitinib. The J gene is TRBJ2-2, the V gene TRBV10-3; 7 positions agree with TRBD1. The sequence came from a human donor with alopecia areata. The CDR3: CAISESRDSAGGELFF. The DNA of the CDR3 is TGTGCCATCAGTGAAAGCCGGGACAGTGCCGGGGGGGAGCTGTTTTTT.